The 20 T cell receptor beta chains below come from one sample, sequenced in a study of early T cells in non-severe SARS-CoV-2 infection. Each CDR3 protein is one row after TCRdb ran MiXCR on the 5' RACE reads. Altogether about 71,000 distinct CDR3 sequences are present, around 15% being singletons, with the ten largest covering approximately 4%. This specimen was whole blood, taken at baseline. These receptors came from an adult who was a healthcare worker with PCR-confirmed SARS-CoV-2 infection or an uninfected control (not recorded which).

This clonotype has ten or more counts. The chain links TRBV7-9 to TRBJ2-5; 12 nucleotides align to TRBD2. The CDR3 runs 18 residues. Per germline, CDR1 SEHNR and CDR2 FQNEAQ (reference sequence). Losses at the gene ends were 4 bases for V and 0 bases for J; bases not matched to a gene: 9. As DNA, the CDR3 is TGTGCCAGCAGCTCCTCCCCCGGACTAGCGGGGAACCAAGAGACCCAGTACTTC. It translates to CASSSSPGLAGNQETQYF.

This clonotype was observed many times. The gene calls are TRBV5-1 and TRBJ2-1; D is perhaps TRBD1 or TRBD2 (5 bases each). Germline values: CDR1 SGHRS, CDR2 YFSETQ. The CDR3 consists of 14 residues. Trimming left V 5 bases short and J 9 bases short, with 18 bases between. CDR3 coding DNA: TGCGCCAGCAGGGGGGACCCCTCTAGCAGTGAGCAGTTCTTC. Translating it yields CASRGDPSSSEQFF.

The rearrangement uses TRBV28 and TRBJ2-1; 8 nucleotides align to TRBD2. This CDR3 has 12 residues. Looked up from germline, CDR1 is MDHEN and CDR2 is SYDVKM. The junction had 3 bases not matched to a gene; V was cut back by 10 bases and J by 4 bases. CDR3 DNA sequence: TGTGCCACCCGGGGGGGGTACAATGAGCAGTTCTTC. Its protein product is CATRGGYNEQFF.

The rearrangement joins TRBV5-1 to TRBJ2-2; 7 bases are shared with TRBD1. Germline CDR1 SGHRS, CDR2 YFSETQ. V was clipped by 7 bases and J by 2 bases; unmatched bases: 8. The CDR3 has 15 amino acids. The CDR3 DNA reads as TGCGCCAGCCTCCCCGGGACAGCAAACACCGGGGAGCTGTTTTTT. This codes for CASLPGTANTGELFF.

This clonotype was observed many times. The chain joins TRBV7-9 to TRBJ2-1, with 8 positions matching TRBD2. This CDR3 comprises 14 residues. Germline loops: CDR1 SEHNR, CDR2 FQNEAQ (reference sequence). J gave up 6 bases and V 11 bases, and 12 bases lay outside the gene matches. The CDR3 DNA sequence: TGTGCCTGTTCTGAGCGGGAGATATCCAATGAGCAGTTCTTC. Encoded protein: CACSEREISNEQFF.

The gene calls are TRBV7-8 and TRBJ2-7; 7 bases are shared with TRBD1. Looked up from germline, CDR1 is SGHVS and CDR2 is FQNEAQ. This CDR3 region has 14 residues. The J segment lost 5 bases and the V segment lost 5 bases, leaving 9 bases of the junction unmatched. The DNA of the CDR3 is TGTGCCAGCAGCCCGTGGACAGGACAGCACGAGCAGTACTTC. Amino acids: CASSPWTGQHEQYF.

The chain couples TRBV10-3 to TRBJ2-7; TRBD2 is a possible D gene (7 bases). The V end was cut by 0 bases, the J end by 6 bases, with 9 bases between. The V gene's germline CDR1 is ENHRY and CDR2 SYGVKD. The CDR3 is 13 residues long. The CDR3 protein is CAISESGGGEQYF. CDR3 nucleotides: TGTGCCATCAGTGAGTCGGGAGGGGGCGAGCAGTACTTC.

Many counts were recorded for this clonotype. The chain links TRBV29-1 to TRBJ2-7; D unclear. The CDR3 length is 14 residues. Trimming removed 4 bases from V and 3 bases from J, with 16 bases in between. Germline CDR1 reads SQVTM; CDR2 reads ANQGSEA. CDR3 DNA sequence: TGCAGCGTTGCCGGATGGGCCGACGACTACGAGCAGTACTTC. The encoded protein is CSVAGWADDYEQYF.

This clonotype was detected ten times or more. The V gene is TRBV6-5, the J gene TRBJ1-2; possible D gene TRBD1, 5 bases. The CDR3 has 15 amino acids. Germline V CDR1 and CDR2: MNHEY, SVGAGI. The V end lost 6 bases, the J end lost 5 bases, and 19 bases lay between the germline ends. The CDR3 reads CASRDRDRSGYGYTF. The CDR3, as DNA: TGTGCCAGCAGGGATCGGGACCGAAGTGGGTATGGCTACACCTTC.

In its sample, this clonotype was seen a few times. DNA for the CDR3: TGTGCCAGCAGCCCCGCGGACAGAAACTATGGCTACACCTTC. Protein sequence: CASSPADRNYGYTF. The V and J genes are TRBV28 and TRBJ1-2; D perhaps matches TRBD1 (6 bases). The germline gives CDR1 MDHEN, CDR2 SYDVKM. V was cut by 6 bases and J by 2 bases, with 13 bases left in between. The length of the CDR3 is 14 residues.

Of note for this clonotype: The junction differs from germline at one of its ends, possibly a read error. The chain uses TRBV7-9 and TRBJ2-5, with D possibly TRBD1 on 6 matching bases. The CDR3 length is 12 residues. Germline lookup yields CDR1 SEHNR and CDR2 FQNEAQ (reference sequence). CDR3 protein: CASSTMGAILNF. The CDR3 DNA sequence: TGTGCCAGCAGCACCATGGGGGCAATCCTAAACTTC.

This sequence joins TRBV6-1 and TRBJ1-2, with a tentative D call TRBD1 (5 bases). The germline V gene encodes CDR1 MNHNS and CDR2 SASEGT. V was clipped by 5 bases and J by 4 bases, with 11 bases between them. The CDR3 runs to 13 residues. CDR3 nucleotide sequence: TGTGCCAGCAGTCACCAGGGAGGCTATGGCTACACCTTC. This gives the protein CASSHQGGYGYTF.

Only a few counts were recorded for this clonotype. This chain connects TRBV20-1 to TRBJ2-2; D unresolved. CDR3 length equals 14 residues. From germline, CDR1 is DFQATT and CDR2 SNEGSKA (reference sequence). Trimming took 8 bases from V and 3 from J, leaving 16 bases between them. The CDR3 is CSPLDMGHTGELFF. CDR3 in DNA: TGCAGTCCGCTAGATATGGGCCACACCGGGGAGCTGTTTTTT.

This clonotype has a count of ten or more. The rearrangement links TRBV5-5 to TRBJ2-3; D uncertain. This CDR3 is 17 amino acids long. With 4 bases removed from V and 1 base from J, the gap between germline ends came to 19 bases. Per the germline V gene, CDR1 is SGHKS and CDR2 is YYEKEE (reference sequence). The CDR3 loop is CASSRRRIAAGTDTQYF. The CDR3 bases are TGTGCCAGCAGCCGGCGGCGGATCGCGGCGGGCACAGATACGCAGTATTTT.

In its sample, this clonotype was seen many times. The CDR3 loop reads CAISESWDSENIQYF. CDR3 nucleotides: TGTGCCATCAGTGAGTCGTGGGACAGCGAAAACATTCAGTACTTC. This chain uses TRBV10-3 with TRBJ2-4; TRBD1 matches at 7 bases. CDR1 and CDR2 (germline): ENHRY, SYGVKD. The CDR3 contains 15 residues. V shed 0 bases, J shed 5 bases, and the junction held 4 bases outside the gene matches.

This clonotype was detected a few times. The chain joins TRBV12-3 or TRBV12-4 to TRBJ2-1; possible D gene TRBD2, 7 bases. Trimming shortened V by 6 bases and J by 5 bases, and 20 bases separated the two germline ends. This CDR3 contains 16 residues. The CDR3 loop reads CASSPPRGGTHNEQFF. DNA for the CDR3: TGTGCCAGCAGCCCCCCGAGGGGGGGGACTCACAATGAGCAGTTCTTC.

This clonotype was counted only a few times. The genes are TRBV3-1 and TRBJ1-1; 7 positions match TRBD1. V lost 0 bases and J lost 2; bases outside the gene matches: 9. This CDR3 has 17 amino acids. The germline V gene encodes CDR1 LGHDT and CDR2 YNNKEL (reference sequence). In nucleotides, the CDR3 is TGTGCCAGCAGCCAAGATGGGGAGGGGGCAATAAACACTGAAGCTTTCTTT. It encodes CASSQDGEGAINTEAFF.

The chain recombines TRBV5-4 with TRBJ2-3, with TRBD2 identical over 7 bases. There are 14 residues in the CDR3. From germline, CDR1 is SGHNT and CDR2 YYREEE (reference sequence). Trimming took 8 bases from V and 3 from J; bases not matched to a gene: 9. CDR3 sequence: CASRREWKTDTQYF. Here the CDR3 DNA reads TGTGCCAGTCGGCGGGAGTGGAAAACAGATACGCAGTATTTT.

The chain uses TRBV6-6 and TRBJ2-2; D unclear. In germline, CDR1 is MNHNY, CDR2 SVGAGI (reference sequence). The length of the CDR3 is 13 residues. The V end was cut by 2 bases, the J end by 5 bases, with 6 bases between. CDR3 nucleotides: TGTGCCAGCAGTTACGTAGGGACCGGGGAGCTGTTTTTT. Translation gives CASSYVGTGELFF.

This clonotype was observed at least ten times. The rearrangement links TRBV11-2 to TRBJ1-2, with a weak D call TRBD1 (5 bases). The CDR3 extends over 13 amino acids. Trimming cost V 5 bases and J 3 bases, with 10 bases left between them. Germline loops: CDR1 SGHAT, CDR2 FQNNGV. The chain's CDR3 is CASSPLGDYGYTF. CDR3 bases: TGTGCCAGCAGCCCACTGGGGGACTATGGCTACACCTTC.